Presented here are 8 T cell receptor beta chains from one specimen sequenced in a study of blood T cell repertoires in COVID-19. Data came from immunoSEQ multiplex PCR; TCRdb stores just in-frame clones and leaves some out. The data contain approximately 75,000 clones, 80% to 90% of them singletons. The sample taken for sequencing was peripheral blood. The receptors originated from a woman aged 45-59 years with acute or convalescent COVID-19.

The chain recombines TRBV6-5 with TRBJ1-1; weak D call: TRBD1 (6 bases). Trimming left V 4 bases short and J 6 bases short, with 21 bases between. From germline, CDR1 is MNHEY and CDR2 SVGAGI. The CDR3 consists of 16 residues. CDR3 in DNA: TGTGCCAGCAGTTTTGGGCAGGGGCCTCTTAGCGCTGAAGCTTTCTTT. It codes for CASSFGQGPLSAEAFF.

The DNA for the CDR3 is TGTGCCAGCAGCTTAACCCACGCTGGGGACGGGGGGAATGAGCAGTTCTTC. The encoded protein is CASSLTHAGDGGNEQFF. The chain joins TRBV7-3 to TRBJ2-1; 7 bases fit TRBD2. V lost 0 bases, J lost 7 bases, and 12 bases stayed unmatched. The length of the CDR3 is 17 residues. Germline V gene lookup returns CDR1 SGHTA and CDR2 FQGTGA.

The J gene is TRBJ2-5, the V gene TRBV10-3, with D hard to call. Trimming left V 2 bases short and J 5 bases short, with 9 bases between. The CDR3 covers 13 residues. CDR1 is ENHRY and CDR2 is SYGVKD in the germline V gene. The CDR3 is CAISEGLQETQYF. The CDR3 nucleotides read TGTGCCATCAGTGAGGGCCTTCAGGAGACCCAGTACTTC.

This sequence joins TRBV5-1 and TRBJ2-1, with D possibly matching TRBD1 (5 bases). V was trimmed by 4 bases and J by 0 bases, leaving 11 bases between them. The V gene's germline CDR1 is SGHRS and CDR2 YFSETQ. The CDR3 length is 15 residues. The CDR3 DNA is TGCGCCAGCAGCCCGGACAATCCCTCCTACAATGAGCAGTTCTTC. Protein: CASSPDNPSYNEQFF. Full variable domain (rest looked up from reference TRBV5-1 and TRBJ2-1): KAGVTQTPRYLIKTRGQQVTLSCSPISGHRSVSWYQQTPGQGLQFLFEYFSETQRNKGNFPGRFSGRQFSNSRSEMNVSTLELGDSALYLCASSPDNPSYNEQFFGPGTRLTVL.

The chain employs TRBV5-8 and TRBJ2-2; tentative D call: TRBD1 (6 bases). Per the germline V gene, CDR1 is SGHTS and CDR2 is YDEGEE. V lost 5 bases and J 6 bases, leaving 11 bases between the germline ends. The CDR3 length is 13 residues. Here the CDR3 reads CASRLRGAGELFF. The DNA of the CDR3 is TGTGCCAGCAGGCTCAGGGGAGCCGGGGAGCTGTTTTTT.

The chain has TRBV7-9 and TRBJ1-1; D not certain. Germline-derived CDR1 and CDR2 are SEHNR and FQNEAQ (reference sequence). The V gene lost 5 bases and the J gene lost 1 base, with 14 bases spanning the gap. The CDR3 length is 15 residues. CDR3 sequence reads: CASSPPAGKNTEAFF. The CDR3 bases are TGTGCCAGCAGCCCACCCGCCGGGAAGAACACTGAAGCTTTCTTT.

The V and J genes are TRBV6-5 and TRBJ2-7; 9 bases match TRBD1. Germline V CDR1 and CDR2: MNHEY, SVGAGI. J was trimmed by 2 bases and V by 4 bases; bases with no gene match: 3. This CDR3 contains 14 residues. The CDR3 coding sequence is TGTGCCAGCAGTTTGGGACAGGGACCCTACGAGCAGTACTTC. Protein sequence: CASSLGQGPYEQYF.

The V and J genes are TRBV5-4 and TRBJ2-2; TRBD2 matches 10 bases. Per the germline V gene, CDR1 is SGHNT and CDR2 is YYREEE (reference sequence). This CDR3 comprises 16 residues. The V and J ends lost 5 bases and 5 bases, in that order; junction bases with no gene match: 9. This CDR3 reads CASRIAGGPGTGELFF. CDR3 in DNA: TGTGCCAGCAGAATAGCGGGAGGACCAGGGACCGGGGAGCTGTTTTTT.